These 21 T cell receptor beta chains originate from one sample sequenced in a study of human T cells and chemical hapten exposure. The time point was: pre-sensitization, week 0. The treatment is: therapeutic diphenylcyclopropenone sensitization with weekly scalp DPC. TCRdb redid the calling of the RACE reads with MiXCR, one entry per CDR3 protein. The data hold about 51,000 distinct CDR3 sequences, with about 9.4% observed a single time. The sample consisted of whole blood, taken in connection with sensitization to the hapten diphenylcyclopropenone (DPC). All receptors derive from a woman in her thirties or forties with alopecia areata. Some clones in this sample may be carry-over from other donors' samples.

This clonotype was counted between two and nine times. For the CDR3, the DNA is TGTGCCAGCAGCTTAGCGCTGGGGGGCGTTGAACTGTTTTTT. As protein: CASSLALGGVELFF. V gene TRBV7-2 combines with J gene TRBJ1-4; maybe TRBD1 (6 bases). The CDR3 has 14 amino acids. The germline CDR1 and CDR2 sequences are SGHTA and FQGNSA. Trimming removed 0 bases from V and 12 bases from J, with 14 bases in between.

This clonotype was seen repeatedly, ten times or more. This chain uses TRBV28 with TRBJ1-2, with D uncertain. This CDR3 is built from 12 residues. In germline, CDR1 is MDHEN, CDR2 SYDVKM. Trimming removed 3 bases from V and 4 bases from J, with 6 bases in between. For the CDR3, the DNA is TGTGCCAGCAGTTTCTCTGTCTATGGCTACACCTTC. This translates into CASSFSVYGYTF.

This clonotype has more than one count but fewer than ten. This sequence joins TRBV7-9 and TRBJ2-2, with a possible D match to TRBD1 (5 bases). The germline gives CDR1 SEHNR, CDR2 FQNEAQ (reference sequence). The V end was cut by 1 base, the J end by 1 base, with 10 bases between. CDR3 length: 16 residues. The CDR3: CASSLGTSLNTGELFF. As DNA, the CDR3 is TGTGCCAGCAGCTTAGGGACAAGCCTGAACACCGGGGAGCTGTTTTTT.

This clonotype was counted at least ten times. The genes are TRBV28 and TRBJ1-2; 10 nucleotides agree with TRBD1. Unmatched junction bases numbered 20, after V lost 6 bases and J lost 4 bases. The germline gives CDR1 MDHEN, CDR2 SYDVKM. The CDR3 spans 19 residues. The CDR3 sequence is CASSPFPSKPGQGFYGYTF. CDR3 nucleotides: TGTGCCAGCAGCCCTTTCCCTTCGAAACCGGGACAGGGGTTCTATGGCTACACCTTC.

The V gene is TRBV4-1, the J gene TRBJ2-7; D is unclear. Germline assignment: CDR1 MGHRA and CDR2 YSYEKL. The CDR3 covers 15 residues. V was shortened by 0 bases and J by 2 bases, with 11 bases between the two germline ends. CDR3 in amino acids: CASSQDPGQTYEQYF. The CDR3 DNA reads as TGCGCCAGCAGCCAAGATCCCGGCCAGACCTACGAGCAGTACTTC.

In regard to this clonotype: The junction departs from germline at one end; a sequencing error may be responsible. The chain employs TRBV30 and TRBJ2-7; D is unresolved. CDR1 is GTSNPN, CDR2 SVGIG, per germline (reference sequence). The CDR3 is 13 amino acids. CDR3 nucleotides: TGTGCCCGGAGTGTACCACCTTCCTACGAGCAGTACTTC. Amino acid sequence: CARSVPPSYEQYF.

This clonotype was counted at least ten times. The chain has TRBV29-1 and TRBJ1-2; D uncertain. This CDR3 region has 12 residues. Germline V gives CDR1 SQVTM, CDR2 ANQGSEA. The V end lost 7 bases, the J end lost 10 bases, and 19 bases lay between the germline ends. CDR3 amino acids: CSASIGRGTYTF. Written as DNA, the CDR3 is TGCAGCGCCTCTATAGGGCGCGGTACCTACACCTTC.

There are many counts of this clonotype. J is TRBJ2-3 and V is TRBV7-6; 12 bases fit TRBD1. The CDR3 length is 15 residues. Per germline, CDR1 SGHVS and CDR2 FNYEAQ. Losses at the gene ends were 5 bases for V and 2 bases for J; bases not matched to a gene: 2. CDR3 DNA: TGTGCCAGCAGCGGGACAGGGGGCTTCACAGATACGCAGTATTTT. Its translation is CASSGTGGFTDTQYF.

Many counts were recorded for this clonotype. This chain links TRBV2 with TRBJ2-3, with D maybe TRBD1 (5 bases). V lost 2 bases and J lost 5, with 5 bases in between. The CDR3 runs 12 residues. CDR1 SNHLY and CDR2 FYNNEI come from the germline V gene. The CDR3 DNA sequence: TGTGCCAGCAGTGAACAGGGAGATACGCAGTATTTT. Amino acids: CASSEQGDTQYF. The variable domain in full, completed from reference TRBV2 and TRBJ2-3, reads EPEVTQTPSHQVTQMGQEVILRCVPISNHLYFYWYRQILGQKVEFLVSFYNNEISEKSEIFDDQFSVERPDGSNFTLKIRSTKLEDSAMYFCASSEQGDTQYFGPGTRLTVL.

This clonotype was seen more than once but under ten times. The chain has TRBV27 and TRBJ2-2; D is possibly TRBD1 (6 bases). V was shortened by 4 bases and J by 4 bases, with 16 bases between the two germline ends. The length of the CDR3 is 16 residues. CDR1 MNHEY and CDR2 SMNVEV come from the germline V gene (reference sequence). In DNA, the CDR3 is TGTGCCAGCAGTTCCCCACAGGGTGAACTCACCGGGGAGCTGTTTTTT. Its translation: CASSSPQGELTGELFF.

This clonotype was counted at least ten times. The chain joins TRBV7-2 to TRBJ2-7, with 7 positions matching TRBD2. After removal of 6 bases from V and 4 bases from J, the junction contained 9 bases not matched to a gene. This CDR3 has 14 amino acids. Germline CDR1 and CDR2: SGHTA and FQGNSA. The CDR3, as DNA: TGTGCCAGCAGTTGGACTAGTTATGTATACGAGCAGTACTTC. This encodes CASSWTSYVYEQYF.

This clonotype occurred many times. The rearrangement links TRBV5-1 to TRBJ2-3; 13 bases fit TRBD2. V was pared by 0 bases and J by 0 bases, with 4 bases of the junction left unmatched. Germline V gene lookup returns CDR1 SGHRS and CDR2 YFSETQ. The CDR3 consists of 18 residues. CDR3 nucleotides: TGCGCCAGCAGCTTGGGACTAGCGGGAGGAACTAGCACAGATACGCAGTATTTT. Its translation is CASSLGLAGGTSTDTQYF.

Many counts were recorded for this clonotype. This chain connects TRBV19 to TRBJ1-4; no clear D gene. Trimming pared 3 bases from V and 6 bases from J, leaving 14 bases between. Germline-derived CDR1 and CDR2 are LNHDA and SQIVND (reference sequence). This CDR3 comprises 15 residues. Written as DNA, the CDR3 is TGTGCCAGTAGTATGTCGGGGATGATTCATGAAAAACTGTTTTTT. Amino acids: CASSMSGMIHEKLFF. The full variable domain, rest sourced from reference TRBV19 and TRBJ1-4, is DGGITQSPKYLFRKEGQNVTLSCEQNLNHDAMYWYRQDPGQGLRLIYYSQIVNDFQKGDIAEGYSVSREKKESFPLTVTSAQKNPTAFYLCASSMSGMIHEKLFFGSGTQLSVL.

This clonotype was seen ten or more times. The chain carries TRBV12-3 or TRBV12-4 and TRBJ1-5, with 9 bases that match TRBD1. This CDR3 comprises 15 residues. The V gene end was trimmed by 3 bases and the J gene end by 7 bases; junction bases not matched to a gene: 7. Here the CDR3 DNA reads TGTGCCAGCAGTTTTCAGGGACAGGGTGGACAGCCCCAGCATTTT. Translation: CASSFQGQGGQPQHF.

This clonotype occurred many times. The CDR3 region is CASSLRGTSTDTQYF. Written as DNA, the CDR3 is TGTGCCAGCAGCTTAAGGGGTACTAGCACAGATACGCAGTATTTT. This chain joins TRBV11-2 and TRBJ2-3; tentatively, D is TRBD1 (5 bases). The CDR3 covers 15 residues. Trimming took off 2 bases at V and 0 bases at J, with 9 bases between the two ends. Germline-derived CDR1 and CDR2 are SGHAT and FQNNGV.

This clonotype was counted at least ten times. This chain joins TRBV7-9 and TRBJ2-3; D may correspond to TRBD1 or TRBD2 (7 bases each). V was cut by 7 bases and J by 5 bases, with 16 bases left in between. CDR3 length: 14 residues. Germline V gene data show CDR1 as SEHNR and CDR2 as FQNEAQ (reference sequence). The CDR3 sequence is CASNPGRGGDTQYF. The DNA of the CDR3 is TGTGCCAGCAACCCAGGCAGGGGGGGAGATACGCAGTATTTT.

The sample holds a few counts of this clonotype. The rearrangement joins TRBV6-1 to TRBJ2-7; no clear D. CDR1 and CDR2 from the germline V gene are MNHNS and SASEGT. The CDR3 is made up of 13 amino acids. Trimming stripped 6 bases from V and 3 bases from J, with 12 bases between. As DNA, the CDR3 is TGTGCCAGCAGGGATCCGATAAACTACGAGCAGTACTTC. Protein product: CASRDPINYEQYF.

This clonotype appeared many times. The V gene is TRBV5-1, the J gene TRBJ2-1; weak D call: TRBD1 (6 bases). The germline CDR1 and CDR2 sequences are SGHRS and YFSETQ. The CDR3 contains 17 residues. The V end lost 4 bases, the J end lost 0 bases, and 17 bases lay between the germline ends. CDR3 coding DNA: TGCGCCAGCAGCCCTAACGCAGGGGTCGGCTCCTACAATGAGCAGTTCTTC. Translated, it gives CASSPNAGVGSYNEQFF.

This clonotype was detected ten times or more. J is TRBJ2-3 and V is TRBV7-9; tentatively, D is TRBD1 (5 bases). The germline CDR1 and CDR2 sequences are SEHNR and FQNEAQ (reference sequence). Trimming took 5 bases from V and 6 from J, leaving 12 bases between them. The CDR3 is made up of 13 amino acids. CDR3 nucleotide sequence: TGTGCCAGCAGCGCAGGGAAAATGGATACGCAGTATTTT. Residues: CASSAGKMDTQYF.

Only a few counts were recorded for this clonotype. A read error may account for a junction end that differs from germline. The chain couples TRBV28 to TRBJ2-5, with TRBD2 as a possible D gene (7 bases). This CDR3 is 12 amino acids long. Germline loops: CDR1 MDHEN, CDR2 SYDVKM. The CDR3 DNA sequence: TGTGCCAGCAGTGCGGGGGCCTCCAATCACGACTTC. Translating it yields CASSAGASNHDF.

This clonotype appeared many times. The chain carries TRBV6-6 and TRBJ1-4; 7 bases align to TRBD1. Trimming at V came to 2 bases and at J to 6 bases, leaving 6 bases not matched to a gene. This CDR3 comprises 15 residues. Germline CDR1 reads MNHNY; CDR2 reads SVGAGI (reference sequence). This CDR3 reads CASSYGRGRYEKLFF. In nucleotides, the CDR3 is TGTGCCAGCAGTTACGGAAGGGGGCGGTATGAAAAACTGTTTTTT.